The T cell receptor (beta chain) under discussion was sequenced for a study of shared clonotypes between healthy human individuals (dated by TCRdb to 2019 to 2021). Turning to the overall study: Two women and a few men aged 18 to 49 years were included in the cohort. Different laboratories and diverse techniques were used to prepare libraries and sequence TCR repertoires, to increase sequencing depth and limit assay-specific biases. Per donor, three plates each were used for CD4 naive and CD4 memory, two for CD8 naive, and one for CD8 memory. The study deeply sequenced blood TCR repertoires of about 5 healthy adults to estimate repertoire size and the extent of clonotype sharing between individuals. Between about 0.85 and 9.5 billion PBMCs per donor were obtained by leukapheresis. Findings and caveats that apply to the study as a whole: Naive subsets generally had larger estimated clonotype richness than memory subsets. Sharing across several donors was observed for 5% to 6.5% of naive CD4, over 3% of naive CD8, 2% to 2.5% of memory CD4, and approximately 0.41% of memory CD8 clonotypes. Only blood was sampled, and tissue TCR repertoires likely differ from those in blood. Clonotypes shared by all four sorted-subset donors showed higher generation probabilities than non-shared clonotypes. Because the study included only a small number of donors, the genetic and exposure-history diversity represented was limited. Pairwise subsampling led to the expectation that sequencing depth would affect the degree of clonotype sharing among donors. Incomplete sequencing was indicated by rarefaction of sorted-subset datasets, despite the large sequencing depth.

The donors were healthy, HIV-negative adults who had no recently reported acute infections or vaccinations. All donors were Caucasian adults living in Nashville, Tennessee, USA. CD4+ T cells were enriched by magnetic negative selection; naive cells were then positively selected on CD45RA, and the negative fraction formed the memory subset. After blood collection by leukapheresis, PBMCs were isolated using Ficoll-Histopaque density gradient centrifugation and then cryopreserved in the vapor phase of liquid nitrogen. Purity and quantity of every magnetically sorted T cell population were checked by analytical flow cytometry. Genomic DNA was isolated from every sorted fraction and measured by UV absorbance on a Nanodrop 2000c. Using the deep immunoSEQ assay, multiplex PCR amplified TCR CDR3 regions from genomic DNA. Genomic DNA extracted from each cell subset was distributed evenly over all wells of several immunoSEQ 96-well plates, and each plate served as one replicate. For sorted subsets, approximately 190 ng of genomic DNA, equivalent to 30,000 or so T cell genomes, went into each replicate PCR. Purified libraries were measured with a Qubit 3.0 fluorometer, size-checked on a Bioanalyzer 2100, and measured again with the KAPA Library Quantification kit. Each immunoSEQ 96-well plate was sequenced on its own single-read 150-cycle Illumina NextSeq 550 flow cell. On the authors' methods: Because the immunoSEQ output held only junctional sequences and lacked quality scores, the filtering could not match the filtering applied to full-length reads. Sequences were annotated with PyIR, a Python wrapper for IgBLAST v1.9, and V/J genes and CDR3 were assigned using IMGT germline references. Any read was removed if the V/J assignment was weak (E-value above 1e-6), the CDR3 was missing, or the read contained stop codons, out-of-frame junctions, or ambiguous translated residues. V3J clonotypes were defined by identical inferred V gene, J gene, and CDR3 amino acid sequence. To compute the percentage overlap between repertoires, the number of shared unique clonotypes was divided by the size of the smaller repertoire. Three approaches were used to assess repertoire richness: RTK rarefaction, the Chao1 estimator, and Recon v2.1 estimates of unobserved clonotypes. For all TCRbeta clonotypes obtained by the gDNA method from a handful of donors, generation probabilities were computed with OLGA. TCRdb took this table from immuneACCESS and kept in-frame rearrangements with V and J called. Such tables lack part of the clones; where checked against another copy, unresolved V genes explain under half of the gap, and the rest is unexplained. V and J calls plus clone size are reproduced from that table; the DNA served to infer D and trimming. For this sample the table gives some 300,000 clones, of which about 70% were detected only once. In total, the top ten clones hold around 9.3% of the sample.

A remark on this clone: Its antigen specificity is not known. The sample holds no much larger clone one base away, and base qualities are not on file. Within the sample, other DNA sequences also encode this same CDR3.

The TCR originated in a man younger than 45 in good health. What was sequenced was memory CD4+ T cells sorted from blood. Explained via the paper, the cell subset or site label denotes: CD45RA-negative fraction.

The bases are TGTGCCAGCTCACCAGGACAAACGAACACCGGGGAGCTGTTTTTT. It translates to CASSPGQTNTGELFF. The chain uses TRBV18 and TRBJ2-2, and TRBD1 may be the D gene, going by 5 matching bases. There are 15 amino acids in the CDR3, from cysteine to phenylalanine inclusive. Of the read, only the CDR3 DNA is kept; its 45 bases are in frame from base 1. Taken from the germline V gene, the CDR1 and CDR2 loops are KGHSH and LQKENI. A distance of 7 bases separates the germline ends of V and J, which lose 2 bases and 0 bases respectively.